This passage covers 3 T cell receptor beta chains from one sample sequenced in a study of Graves' ophthalmopathy and Graves' hyperthyroidism (dated by TCRdb to between 2018 and 2020). Sequenced using an Illumina HiSeq 2000. TCR beta CDR3 regions were amplified from RNA transcripts for repertoire sequencing. A first-round RT-PCR used HTBI primers with the Qiagen OneStep RT-PCR kit, followed by a second-round multiplex PCR, size selection and purification. TCRdb applied fastp at Q25 and MiXCR to the public reads, then kept only in-frame beta chains. CDR3 protein sequences are deduplicated, and each keeps its most common genes and DNA. In all, the sample holds roughly 700,000 distinct CDR3 sequences, and 40% of those were seen once. In total, the top ten clones hold 40% to 45% of the sample. Sequencing used peripheral blood. The receptor set was obtained from an adult man with Graves' ophthalmopathy.

The sample holds many counts of this clonotype. The chain employs TRBV2 and TRBJ1-4; tentative D call: TRBD1 (6 bases). The germline CDR1 and CDR2 sequences are SNHLY and FYNNEI. This CDR3 has 13 amino acids. V was clipped by 8 bases and J by 5 bases, with 12 bases between them. CDR3 sequence: CASGRGTNEKLFF. CDR3 nucleotides: TGTGCCAGCGGCAGGGGAACGAATGAAAAACTGTTTTTT.

This chain connects TRBV20-1 to TRBJ1-6; the match to TRBD1 covers 9 bases. The CDR3 contains 15 residues. V trimming: 0 bases; J trimming: 9 bases; junction bases outside the gene matches: 6. The germline V gene has CDR1 DFQATT and CDR2 SNEGSKA (reference sequence). This chain's CDR3 is CSARDSDRGFSPLHF. As DNA, the CDR3 is TGCAGTGCTAGAGATTCGGACAGGGGCTTTTCACCCCTCCACTTT.

With regard to this clonotype: A junction boundary mismatches the germline segment, possibly from a read error. The chain employs TRBV7-2 and TRBJ2-2, with no clear D. The germline CDR1 and CDR2 sequences are SGHTA and FQGNSA. This CDR3 is built from 13 residues. The CDR3 nucleotides are TGTGCCAGCAGTTTGCGGAACACCGAGGAGCTGTTTTTT. It codes for CASSLRNTEELFF. Supplemented by reference TRBV7-2 and TRBJ2-2, the full variable domain reads GAGVSQSPSNKVTEKGKDVELRCDPISGHTALYWYRQSLGQGLEFLIYFQGNSAPDKSGLPSDRFSAERTGGSVSTLTIQRTQQEDSAVYLCASSLRNTEELFFGEGSRLTVL.